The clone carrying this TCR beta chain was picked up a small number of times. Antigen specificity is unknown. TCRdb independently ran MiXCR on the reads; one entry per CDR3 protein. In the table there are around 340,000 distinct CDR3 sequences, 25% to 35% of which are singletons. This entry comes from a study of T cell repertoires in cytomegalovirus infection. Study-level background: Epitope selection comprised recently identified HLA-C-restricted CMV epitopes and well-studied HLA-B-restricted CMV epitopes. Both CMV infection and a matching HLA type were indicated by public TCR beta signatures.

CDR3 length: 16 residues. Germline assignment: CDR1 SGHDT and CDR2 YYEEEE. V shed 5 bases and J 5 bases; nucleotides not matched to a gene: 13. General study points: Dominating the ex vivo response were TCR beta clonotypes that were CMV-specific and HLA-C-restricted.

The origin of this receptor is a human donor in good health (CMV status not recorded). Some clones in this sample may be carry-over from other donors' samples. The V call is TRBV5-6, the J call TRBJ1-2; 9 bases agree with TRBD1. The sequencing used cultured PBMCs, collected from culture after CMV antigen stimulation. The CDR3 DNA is TGTGCCAGCAGATCTGCCGGACAGGGGTGGGTGTATGGCTACACCTTC. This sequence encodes CASRSAGQGWVYGYTF.